This T cell receptor beta chain was documented in a study of blood T cell repertoires in COVID-19. Study-wide context: COVID-19 samples from acute and convalescent phases originated in the United States, Italy and Spain. PBMCs, B-cell-depleted T cells, or T cells were the source of the cDNA or gDNA that made up the material.

In the original workflow: Reference gene primer amplification gave nucleated cell count estimates. Profiled with immunoSEQ multiplex PCR; TCRdb holds only in-frame clones, not every one. The DNA gave D and trimming, while V, J and clone size come from that table. The repertoire includes approximately 260,000 clones, roughly 88% of them detected once, and around 2% sits in the top ten. The V and J ends lost 0 bases and 4 bases respectively, with 9 bases between them. The germline gives CDR1 LNHDA, CDR2 SQIVND (reference sequence). The CDR3 runs to 14 residues. The sequence came from a woman aged 35 to 49 who had recovered from COVID-19. The sample comprised peripheral blood. V gene TRBV19 combines with J gene TRBJ1-2; D is possibly TRBD1 (5 bases). The CDR3 protein is CASSIEQAIYGYTF. CDR3 DNA: TGTGCCAGTAGTATAGAACAGGCTATCTATGGCTACACCTTC.